This T cell receptor beta chain appears in the sequencing data of a study of T-cell reconstitution after alpha-beta-depleted transplantation in children. Study-wide points: There were reportedly several hundred expanded graft clones from which alpha-beta T cells came about two months after transplant. Most T-cell counts and diversity one year after the transplant came from T cells that were newly produced. Recipient T cells and thymic progenitors that survived gave rise to the high TCRbeta diversity observed at day 60 in some patients.

The length of the CDR3 is 12 residues. V lost 6 bases, J lost 15 bases, and 18 bases lay in between. Unique molecular identifiers were incorporated into the prepared TCRbeta library. TCRdb passed the PCR reads through MiXCR, listing each CDR3 protein once. The table shows 40,000 to 55,000 distinct CDR3 sequences, with around 9% occurring only once. This clonotype was picked up many times. What it binds is not known. The starting material was PBMCs, mostly from graft donor cells, obtained 60 days after TCRalphabeta/CD19-depleted stem cell transplant. The TCR comes from a male patient between 2 and 10 years old who had a stem cell transplant for chronic granulomatous disease, so the T cells may come from the graft donor. The chain uses TRBV12-3 or TRBV12-4 and TRBJ1-5; D is unresolved. CDR3: CASSPRRALAHF. CDR3 nucleotides: TGTGCCAGCAGCCCGAGGAGGGCCCTCGCGCATTTT.